This entry lists 6 T cell receptor beta chains sequenced from one sample in a study of T cells in Graves' hyperthyroidism and ophthalmopathy. Amplification yielded TCR beta CDR3 regions, with RNA transcripts as the source. HTBI primers were employed in a first-round RT-PCR of the TCR CDR3. MiXCR, applied by TCRdb to the multiplex PCR reads, yields one record per CDR3 protein. The repertoire holds about 560,000 distinct CDR3 sequences, with under 60% as singletons. The sequenced material came from peripheral blood or thyroid tissue (not recorded which). These receptors were collected from a woman between 18 and 29 years old with Graves' hyperthyroidism.

Only a few counts were recorded for this clonotype. The junction departs from the called germline gene at one end, perhaps through a read error. The genes are TRBV10-3 and TRBJ2-7; 8 bases fit TRBD1. This CDR3 is 15 amino acids long. The germline V gene encodes CDR1 ENHRY and CDR2 SYGVKD. Written as DNA, the CDR3 is TGTGCCATCAGTGGCCTCGGTCGGGACAGGTCCCGTCCCGACTTC. It translates to CAISGLGRDRSRPDF.

The chain links TRBV7-9 to TRBJ1-3; a weak D match, TRBD1 (5 bases). The CDR3 covers 14 residues. Trimming left V 5 bases short and J 1 base short, with 9 bases between. Germline V lookup: CDR1 SEHNR, CDR2 FQNEAQ (reference sequence). The CDR3 loop reads CASSTPGSGNTIYF. The CDR3 DNA reads as TGTGCCAGCAGCACCCCAGGGTCTGGAAACACCATATATTTT.

This clonotype has just a few counts. Mismatch with germline at one junction end may stem from a read error. This chain joins TRBV7-9 and TRBJ2-5; the match to TRBD1 covers 7 bases. This CDR3 comprises 13 residues. Germline-derived CDR1 and CDR2 are SEHNR and FQNEAQ (reference sequence). Written as DNA, the CDR3 is TGCGCCAGCAGCCAAGTGGGAACAGGGGCGCAGTACTTC. Protein sequence: CASSQVGTGAQYF.

This clonotype appeared many times. V gene TRBV24-1 combines with J gene TRBJ1-5; no reliable D call. Germline values: CDR1 KGHDR, CDR2 SFDVKD. The length of the CDR3 is 13 residues. V lost 3 bases, J lost 6 bases, and 8 bases lay in between. CDR3 bases: TGTGCCACCAGTGATGCTAGGTCTCAGCCCCAGCATTTT. It specifies CATSDARSQPQHF.

In this sample, this clonotype turned up many times. J is TRBJ1-5 and V is TRBV24-1; D is unclear. From germline, CDR1 is KGHDR and CDR2 SFDVKD. Between the trimmed V and J ends, which lost 2 bases and 11 bases, there was a span of 9 bases. CDR3 length: 12 amino acids. As DNA, the CDR3 is TGTGCCACCAGTGATTCCTACGGGGCCCAGCATTTT. Amino acid sequence: CATSDSYGAQHF.

The rearrangement links TRBV2 to TRBJ1-5, with 10 bases identical to TRBD1. The germline CDR1 and CDR2 sequences are SNHLY and FYNNEI. V lost 6 bases to trimming and J lost 2 bases; unmatched junction nucleotides: 7. This CDR3 is built from 16 residues. CDR3 in DNA: TGTGCCAGCAGGCGCACCGGGACAGGGGGCAATCAGCCCCAGCATTTT. It encodes CASRRTGTGGNQPQHF.